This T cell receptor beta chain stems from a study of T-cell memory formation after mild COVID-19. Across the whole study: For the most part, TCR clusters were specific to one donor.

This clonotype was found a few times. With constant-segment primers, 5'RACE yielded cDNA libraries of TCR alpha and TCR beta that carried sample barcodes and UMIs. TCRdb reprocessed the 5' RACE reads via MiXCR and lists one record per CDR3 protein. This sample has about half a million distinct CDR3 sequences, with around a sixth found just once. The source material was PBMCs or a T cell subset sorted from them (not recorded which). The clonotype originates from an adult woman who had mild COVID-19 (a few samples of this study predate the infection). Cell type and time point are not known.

DNA for the CDR3: TGTGCCAGCAGCCGCCAACAGGGACAGACCCAGTACTTC. Translated, it gives CASSRQQGQTQYF. The V gene is TRBV6-5, the J gene TRBJ2-5; tentative D call: TRBD1 (6 bases). The germline CDR1 and CDR2 sequences are MNHEY and SVGAGI. Deletions cut 6 bases from V and 6 bases from J, with 14 bases between. The CDR3 spans 13 residues.